The source of this TCR beta chain is a study of OX40 agonist ivuxolimab in advanced cancers. The overall study: Intravenous ivuxolimab at 0.01 to 10 mg/kg was given to patients every 2 weeks.

Of note for this clone: Other DNA sequences of this sample code for an identical CDR3.

Patients were ruled out by autoimmune disease history or systemic immunosuppression. Blood sampling was done at baseline, cycle 4 day 1, and cycle 7 day 1. Produced via immunoSEQ multiplex PCR; TCRdb's table is partial and in-frame only. The sample shows approximately 100,000 clones, roughly nine tenths of them seen only once. The origin of this receptor is an adult with an advanced solid tumor such as melanoma, head and neck, liver or kidney cancer. The sequenced sample was CD4+ or CD8+ T cells sorted from blood, obtained in a trial of the OX40 agonist ivuxolimab.

The CDR3 region is CASSQNSYEQYF. For the CDR3, the DNA is TGTGCCAGCAGCCAAAATTCCTACGAGCAGTACTTC. The chain uses TRBV5-4 and TRBJ2-7; D not resolved. The V gene lost 4 bases and the J gene lost 1 base, with 6 bases spanning the gap. Germline V gives CDR1 SGHNT, CDR2 YYREEE (reference sequence). The CDR3 totals 12 residues.